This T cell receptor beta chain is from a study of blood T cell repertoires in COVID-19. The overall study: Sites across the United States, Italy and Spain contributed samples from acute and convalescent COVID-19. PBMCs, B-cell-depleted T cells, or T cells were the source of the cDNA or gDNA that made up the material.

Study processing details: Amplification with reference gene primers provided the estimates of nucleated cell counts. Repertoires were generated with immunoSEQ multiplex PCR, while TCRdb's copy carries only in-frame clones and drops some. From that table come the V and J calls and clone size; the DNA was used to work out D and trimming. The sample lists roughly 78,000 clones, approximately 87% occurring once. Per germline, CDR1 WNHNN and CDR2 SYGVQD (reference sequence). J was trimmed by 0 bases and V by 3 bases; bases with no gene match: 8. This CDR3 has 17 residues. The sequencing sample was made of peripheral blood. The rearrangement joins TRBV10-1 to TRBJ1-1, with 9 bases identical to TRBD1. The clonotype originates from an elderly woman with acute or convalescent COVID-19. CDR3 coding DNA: TGCGCCAGCAGTGAAGGGACAGGGAAAGGGTTGAACACTGAAGCTTTCTTT. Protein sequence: CASSEGTGKGLNTEAFF.